The clone carrying this T cell receptor (beta chain) was picked up many times. The data belong to a study of spatial heterogeneity in lung cancer. TCRdb itself ran the 5' RACE reads through MiXCR, one entry per CDR3 protein. The table lists about 39,000 distinct CDR3 sequences, around 3.3% of them singletons. Trimming cost V 5 bases and J 2 bases, with 15 bases left between them. CDR3 length equals 15 residues. CDR1 and CDR2 (germline): SEHNR, FQNEAQ (reference sequence). This sample's time point: sample taken at primary tumor resection. The chain recombines TRBV7-9 with TRBJ1-1; tentatively, D is TRBD1 (5 bases). This clonotype was sampled from a male donor with early-stage non-small cell lung cancer. Material: normal lung tissue next to the tumor, obtained at surgery. CDR3 in amino acids: CASSPGLGVNTEAFF. DNA for the CDR3: TGTGCCAGCAGCCCGGGGTTGGGGGTCAACACTGAAGCTTTCTTT.